Each of the 4 T cell receptor beta chains below was sequenced from the same sample in a study of T-cell reconstitution after alpha-beta-depleted transplantation in children. Library preparation (for TCRbeta) was performed with unique molecular identifiers. In TCRdb, the PCR reads were re-called with MiXCR into one record per CDR3 protein. Of around 410,000 distinct CDR3 sequences listed, around 9.9% are singletons. The specimen comprised PBMCs from the stem cell graft donor, sampled from the stem cell graft. Receptor source: a human donor who donated a stem cell graft to a child with acute myeloid leukemia.

V is TRBV5-6 and J is TRBJ2-2; 9 nucleotides match TRBD2. The CDR3 is 17 amino acids. Trimming took 2 bases from V and 4 from J; bases not matched to a gene: 9. Per the germline V gene, CDR1 is SGHDT and CDR2 is YYEEEE. In DNA, the CDR3 is TGTGCCAGCAGCTTCCGGACTAGCGTTTATTTCACCGGGGAGCTGTTTTTT. The encoded protein is CASSFRTSVYFTGELFF.

V and J are TRBV5-1 and TRBJ2-3; the D gene is possibly TRBD1 (5 bases). V lost 0 bases to trimming and J lost 5 bases, with 13 bases between them. From germline, CDR1 is SGHRS and CDR2 YFSETQ. There are 15 residues in the CDR3. The DNA for the CDR3 is TGCGCCAGCAGCTTGGGCTCCAGGGTAGAAGATACGCAGTATTTT. This sequence encodes CASSLGSRVEDTQYF.

This clonotype has ten or more counts. The rearrangement uses TRBV20-1 and TRBJ2-6; 7 nucleotides line up with TRBD1. The junction had 7 bases not matched to a gene; V was cut back by 4 bases and J by 1 base. Germline V gene lookup returns CDR1 DFQATT and CDR2 SNEGSKA (reference sequence). The CDR3 consists of 16 residues. The DNA for the CDR3 is TGCAGTGCTAACGCCAGGGGGAATTCTGGGGCCAACGTCCTGACTTTC. Translation: CSANARGNSGANVLTF.

The table lists this clonotype with a count of one. The chain employs TRBV4-2 and TRBJ1-2, with D unresolved. Germline V lookup: CDR1 LGHNA, CDR2 YNFKEQ. This CDR3 is 16 amino acids long. Trimming left V 1 base short and J 2 bases short, with 14 bases between. The CDR3 loop reads CASSQVGEDLNYGYTF. CDR3 nucleotides: TGTGCCAGCAGCCAAGTCGGGGAGGACTTGAACTATGGCTACACCTTC.